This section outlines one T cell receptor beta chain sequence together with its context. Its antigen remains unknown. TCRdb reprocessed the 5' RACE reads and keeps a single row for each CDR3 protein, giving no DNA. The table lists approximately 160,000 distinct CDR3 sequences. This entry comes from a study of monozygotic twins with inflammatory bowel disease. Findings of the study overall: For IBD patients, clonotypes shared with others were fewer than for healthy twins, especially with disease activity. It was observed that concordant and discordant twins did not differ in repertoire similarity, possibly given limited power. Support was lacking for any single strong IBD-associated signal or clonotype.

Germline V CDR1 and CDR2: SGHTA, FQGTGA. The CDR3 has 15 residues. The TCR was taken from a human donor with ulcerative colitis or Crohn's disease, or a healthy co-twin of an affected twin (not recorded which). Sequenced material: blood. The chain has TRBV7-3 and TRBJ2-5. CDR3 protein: CASSLIGQTGETQYF.